This passage covers 4 T cell receptor beta chains from one sample sequenced in a study of T cells in localized non-small cell lung cancer. Assay: immunoSEQ multiplex PCR; the TCRdb copy retains only in-frame clones and omits some. The table includes 12,000 to 15,000 clones, around 81% detected once. The starting material was peripheral blood, obtained before any cancer treatment. The receptors here all came from a female donor of 60 years or more with stage I squamous cell lung carcinoma.

The V and J genes are TRBV29-1 and TRBJ1-2; 9 bases fit TRBD1. CDR3 length: 14 amino acids. V was pared by 6 bases and J by 0 bases, with 5 bases of the junction left unmatched. CDR1 is SQVTM and CDR2 is ANQGSEA in the germline V gene. This chain's CDR3 is CSVEDRGANYGYTF. In DNA form, the CDR3 reads TGCAGCGTGGAGGACAGGGGAGCTAACTATGGCTACACCTTC.

The CDR3 DNA sequence: TGTGCCAGCAGTTACGGGGATAAACTGTTTTTT. This sequence encodes CASSYGDKLFF. The chain uses TRBV6-5 and TRBJ1-4, with no clear D. The V and J ends lost 2 bases and 11 bases respectively, with 6 bases between them. The CDR3 is 11 amino acids. Germline-derived CDR1 and CDR2 are MNHEY and SVGAGI.

J is TRBJ2-5 and V is TRBV28; tentative D call: TRBD2 (5 bases). The CDR3 loop spans 16 amino acids. V was trimmed by 4 bases and J by 2 bases, leaving 17 bases between them. Germline V lookup: CDR1 MDHEN, CDR2 SYDVKM. The chain's CDR3 is CASSSGGRTRQETQYF. In DNA, the CDR3 is TGTGCCAGCAGTTCGGGTGGACGTACTAGACAAGAGACCCAGTACTTC.

The chain carries TRBV7-8 and TRBJ2-5; TRBD1 is a possible D gene (5 bases). CDR1 is SGHVS and CDR2 is FQNEAQ in the germline V gene. Trimming removed 4 bases at V and 1 base at J, with 7 bases between. This CDR3 contains 13 residues. The CDR3: CASSSDSQETQYF. CDR3 nucleotide sequence: TGTGCCAGCAGCTCCGACAGCCAAGAGACCCAGTACTTC.